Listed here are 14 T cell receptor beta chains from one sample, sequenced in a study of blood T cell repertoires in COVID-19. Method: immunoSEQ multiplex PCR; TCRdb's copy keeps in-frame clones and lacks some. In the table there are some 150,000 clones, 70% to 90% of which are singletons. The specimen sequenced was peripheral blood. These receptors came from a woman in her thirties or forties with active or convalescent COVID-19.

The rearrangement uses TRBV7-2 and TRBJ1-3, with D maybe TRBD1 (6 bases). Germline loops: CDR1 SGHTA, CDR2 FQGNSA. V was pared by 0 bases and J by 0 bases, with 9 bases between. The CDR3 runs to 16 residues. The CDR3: CASSLAGHRSGNTIYF. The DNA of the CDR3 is TGTGCCAGCAGCTTAGCGGGACACCGCTCTGGAAACACCATATATTTT.

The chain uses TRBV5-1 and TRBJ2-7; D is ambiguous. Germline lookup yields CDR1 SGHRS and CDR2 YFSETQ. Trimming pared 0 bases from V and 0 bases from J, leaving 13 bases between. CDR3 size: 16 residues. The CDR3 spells CASSLDPPSSSYEQYF. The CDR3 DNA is TGCGCCAGCAGCTTGGACCCTCCTTCGAGCTCCTACGAGCAGTACTTC.

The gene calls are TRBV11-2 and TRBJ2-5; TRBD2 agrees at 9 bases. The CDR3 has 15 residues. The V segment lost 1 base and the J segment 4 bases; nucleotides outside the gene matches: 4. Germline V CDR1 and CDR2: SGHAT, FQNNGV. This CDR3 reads CASSLASGIGETQYF. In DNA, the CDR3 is TGTGCCAGCAGCTTAGCTAGCGGGATAGGAGAGACCCAGTACTTC.

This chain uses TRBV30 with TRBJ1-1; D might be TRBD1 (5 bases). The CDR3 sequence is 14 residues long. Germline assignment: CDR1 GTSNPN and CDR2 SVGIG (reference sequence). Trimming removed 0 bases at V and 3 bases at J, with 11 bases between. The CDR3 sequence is CAWSVQEGYTEAFF. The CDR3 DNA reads TGTGCCTGGAGTGTACAGGAAGGGTACACTGAAGCTTTCTTT.

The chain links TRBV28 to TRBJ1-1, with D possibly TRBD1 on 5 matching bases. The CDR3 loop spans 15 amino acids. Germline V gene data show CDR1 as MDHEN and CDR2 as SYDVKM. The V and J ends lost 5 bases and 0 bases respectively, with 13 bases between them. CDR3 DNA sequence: TGTGCCAGCAGTCCTCAACGGGGGGTGAACACTGAAGCTTTCTTT. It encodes CASSPQRGVNTEAFF. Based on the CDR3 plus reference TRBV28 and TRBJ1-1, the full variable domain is DVKVTQSSRYLVKRTGEKVFLECVQDMDHENMFWYRQDPGLGLRLIYFSYDVKMKEKGDIPEGYSVSREKKERFSLILESASTNQTSMYLCASSPQRGVNTEAFFGQGTRLTVV.

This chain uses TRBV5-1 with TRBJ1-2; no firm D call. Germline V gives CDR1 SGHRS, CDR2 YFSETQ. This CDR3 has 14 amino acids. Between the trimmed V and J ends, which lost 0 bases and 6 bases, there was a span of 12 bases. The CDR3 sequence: CASSLGAPSDGYTF. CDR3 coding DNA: TGCGCCAGCAGCTTGGGGGCCCCCTCGGATGGCTACACCTTC.

This chain's CDR3 is CASSPGARSSYEQYF. CDR3 nucleotide sequence: TGTGCCAGCAGCCCGGGAGCGCGTTCCTCCTACGAGCAGTACTTC. The gene calls are TRBV11-3 and TRBJ2-7, with a possible D match to TRBD2 (6 bases). The germline CDR1 and CDR2 sequences are SGHNT and YENEEA. The CDR3 extends over 15 amino acids. Trimming shortened V by 5 bases and J by 0 bases, and 14 bases separated the two germline ends.

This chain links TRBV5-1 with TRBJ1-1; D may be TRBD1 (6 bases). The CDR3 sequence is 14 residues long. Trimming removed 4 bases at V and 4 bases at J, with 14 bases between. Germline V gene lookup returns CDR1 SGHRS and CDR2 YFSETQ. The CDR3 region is CASSAGVSGTEAFF. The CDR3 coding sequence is TGCGCCAGCAGCGCAGGGGTAAGCGGCACTGAAGCTTTCTTT.

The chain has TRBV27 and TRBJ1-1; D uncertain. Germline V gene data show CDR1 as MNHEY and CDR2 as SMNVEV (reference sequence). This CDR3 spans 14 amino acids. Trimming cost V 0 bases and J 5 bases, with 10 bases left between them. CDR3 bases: TGTGCCAGCAGTTTATCGGGTGGAGGAACTGAAGCTTTCTTT. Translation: CASSLSGGGTEAFF.

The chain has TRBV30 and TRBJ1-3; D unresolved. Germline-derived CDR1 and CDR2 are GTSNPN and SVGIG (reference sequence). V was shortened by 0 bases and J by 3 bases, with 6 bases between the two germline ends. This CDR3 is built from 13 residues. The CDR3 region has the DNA TGTGCCTGGAGTGTGGGAGTTGGAAACACCATATATTTT. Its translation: CAWSVGVGNTIYF.

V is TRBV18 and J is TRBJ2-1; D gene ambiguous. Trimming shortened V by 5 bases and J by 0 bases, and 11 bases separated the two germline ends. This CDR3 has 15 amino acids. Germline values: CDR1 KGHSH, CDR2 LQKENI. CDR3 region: CASSARRSSYNEQFF. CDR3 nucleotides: TGTGCCAGCTCAGCAAGGCGGAGCTCCTACAATGAGCAGTTCTTC. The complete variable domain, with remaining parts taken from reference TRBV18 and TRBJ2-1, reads NAGVMQNPRHLVRRRGQEARLRCSPMKGHSHVYWYRQLPEEGLKFMVYLQKENIIDESGMPKERFSAEFPKEGPSILRIQQVVRGDSAAYFCASSARRSSYNEQFFGPGTRLTVL.

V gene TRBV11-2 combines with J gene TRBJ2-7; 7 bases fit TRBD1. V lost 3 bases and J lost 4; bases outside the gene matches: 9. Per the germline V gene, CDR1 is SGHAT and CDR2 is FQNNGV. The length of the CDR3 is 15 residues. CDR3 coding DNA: TGTGCCAGCAGCTTCGACAGGGAAGTCCTGTACGAGCAGTACTTC. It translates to CASSFDREVLYEQYF.

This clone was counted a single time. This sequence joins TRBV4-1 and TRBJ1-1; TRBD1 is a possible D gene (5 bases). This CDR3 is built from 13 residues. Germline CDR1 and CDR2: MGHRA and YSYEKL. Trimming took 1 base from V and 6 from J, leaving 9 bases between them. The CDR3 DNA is TGCGCCAGCAGCCAAGTTGCCAGGGCTGAAGCTTTCTTT. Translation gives CASSQVARAEAFF.

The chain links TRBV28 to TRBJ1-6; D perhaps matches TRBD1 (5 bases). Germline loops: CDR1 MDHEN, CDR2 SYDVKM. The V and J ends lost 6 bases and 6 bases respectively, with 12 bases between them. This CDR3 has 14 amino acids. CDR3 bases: TGTGCCAGCAGCCCTAGACAGTCTAATTCACCCCTCCACTTT. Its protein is CASSPRQSNSPLHF.